This is a list of T cell receptor beta chains from one sample in a study of OX40 agonist ivuxolimab in advanced cancers. This table comes from immunoSEQ multiplex PCR, and its TCRdb copy is limited to in-frame clones, with some not included. The table records about 61,000 clones, around 93% of them present only once. The sequences come from CD4+ or CD8+ T cells sorted from blood, collected in a trial of the OX40 agonist ivuxolimab. Source of these receptors: an adult with an advanced solid tumor such as melanoma, head and neck, liver or kidney cancer. Each CDR3 is given with its conserved first and last residue. A D gene is named only where the DNA matches it firmly. Clone size appears in some rows only: once, few, many, or a class for an expanded clone.

V gene	clone size	J gene	D gene	CDR3 protein	CDR3 DNA
TRBV29-1	-	TRBJ1-2	TRBD1	CSVGPGQGRGNYGYTF	TGCAGCGTCGGCCCGGGACAGGGAAGGGGGAACTATGGCTACACCTTC
TRBV30	-	TRBJ1-5	-	CAWTQGGPQHF	TGTGCCTGGACACAGGGAGGGCCCCAGCATTTT
TRBV30	-	TRBJ1-5	-	CAWAIDRNQPQHF	TGTGCCTGGGCCATCGACAGAAATCAGCCCCAGCATTTT
TRBV12-5	-	TRBJ2-1	TRBD2	CASGWTSGGLYNEQFF	TGTGCTAGTGGTTGGACTAGCGGTGGGTTGTACAATGAGCAGTTCTTC
TRBV30	-	TRBJ2-3	-	CAWRSRGWGTQYF	TGTGCCTGGAGGAGTAGGGGTTGGGGTACGCAGTATTTT
TRBV9	-	TRBJ2-3	-	CASSVAGATDTQYF	TGTGCCAGCAGCGTTGCGGGGGCCACAGATACGCAGTATTTT
TRBV2	-	TRBJ2-4	-	CASTPVERAKNIQYF	TGTGCCAGCACGCCAGTCGAGAGGGCTAAAAACATTCAGTACTTC
TRBV12-5	-	TRBJ2-4	-	CASGLVGYIQYF	TGTGCTAGTGGTTTGGTTGGATACATTCAGTACTTC
TRBV6-5	-	TRBJ2-3	TRBD2	CASSRSGRTTDTQYF	TGTGCCAGCAGTCGCAGCGGGAGGACCACAGATACGCAGTATTTT
TRBV6-5	-	TRBJ1-3	-	CASSLDGNSGNTIYF	TGTGCCAGCAGCCTAGACGGGAACTCTGGAAACACCATATATTTT
TRBV4-3	-	TRBJ2-3	-	CASSQYYGTDTQYF	TGCGCCAGCAGCCAGTACTACGGCACAGATACGCAGTATTTT
TRBV6-1	-	TRBJ2-1	-	CASSEGWTNYNEQFF	TGTGCCAGCAGTGAAGGCTGGACAAACTACAATGAGCAGTTCTTC
TRBV19	-	TRBJ1-2	-	CASRQGDGYTF	TGTGCCAGTAGACAGGGAGATGGCTACACCTTC
TRBV19	-	TRBJ1-1	-	CASSTAGSWSEAFF	TGTGCCAGTAGCACAGCCGGGAGTTGGTCTGAAGCTTTCTTT
TRBV9	once	TRBJ2-6	-	CASSVAGPFSGANVLTF	TGTGCCAGCAGCGTAGCGGGACCATTCTCTGGGGCCAACGTCCTGACTTTC
TRBV28	once	TRBJ2-1	-	CASSFVVTYNEQFF	TGTGCCAGCAGTTTCGTGGTAACCTACAATGAGCAGTTCTTC
TRBV5-6	-	TRBJ2-5	-	CASSLSETQYF	TGTGCCAGCAGCTTAAGTGAGACCCAGTACTTC
TRBV25-1	-	TRBJ2-3	-	CASSEGGGADTQYF	TGTGCCAGCAGTGAAGGTGGTGGAGCAGATACGCAGTATTTT
TRBV5-1	-	TRBJ2-1	-	CASSLVRALAFF	TGCGCCAGCAGCTTGGTGAGGGCTTTGGCGTTCTTC
TRBV30	-	TRBJ2-5	-	CAWNQDSKETQYF	TGTGCCTGGAACCAGGACAGTAAAGAGACCCAGTACTTC
TRBV4-1	medium-sized	TRBJ2-3	-	CASSQAGATRTDTQYF	TGCGCCAGCAGCCAGGCTGGGGCTACCCGCACAGATACGCAGTATTTT
TRBV11-3	-	TRBJ2-6	-	CASSQHSGANVLTF	TGTGCCAGCAGCCAACACTCTGGGGCCAACGTCCTGACTTTC
TRBV28	-	TRBJ1-3	-	CASSYPVSGNTIYF	TGTGCCAGCAGTTATCCCGTCTCGGGAAACACCATATATTTT
TRBV7-9	-	TRBJ2-3	TRBD2	CASSPRLAETQCF	TGTGCCAGCAGCCCTCGACTAGCGGAAACGCAGTGTTTT
TRBV19	-	TRBJ2-3	-	CASRSKGQGSEADTQYF	TGTGCCAGTCGCTCTAAGGGGCAGGGGAGTGAGGCAGATACGCAGTATTTT
TRBV7-3	-	TRBJ2-2	-	CASSLTVPGELFF	TGTGCCAGCAGCTTAACGGTGCCCGGGGAGCTGTTTTTT
TRBV6-6	-	TRBJ2-2	-	CASSYWNTGELFF	TGTGCCAGCAGTTACTGGAACACCGGGGAGCTGTTTTTT
TRBV29-1	-	TRBJ1-2	-	CSVGGLPGVYGYTF	TGCAGCGTTGGCGGACTGCCGGGGGTCTATGGCTACACCTTC
TRBV7-8	-	TRBJ1-6	-	CASTWEDFNSPLHF	TGTGCCAGCACCTGGGAAGACTTCAATTCACCCCTCCACTTT
TRBV11-2	-	TRBJ2-1	-	CASSYDGDKEGVVYNEQFF	TGTGCCAGCAGCTATGACGGGGACAAAGAGGGAGTCGTGTACAATGAGCAGTTCTTC
TRBV7-2	-	TRBJ1-5	-	CASSLIGSGNQPQHF	TGTGCCAGCAGCTTAATAGGGTCTGGCAATCAGCCCCAGCATTTT
TRBV6-6	-	TRBJ1-1	-	CASSNERGKAFF	TGTGCCAGCAGCAACGAGAGGGGGAAAGCTTTCTTT
TRBV28	-	TRBJ2-1	-	CASTSNNEQFF	TGTGCCAGCACGTCAAACAATGAGCAGTTCTTC
TRBV27	-	TRBJ2-1	-	CASSLGGNEQFF	TGTGCCAGCAGTCTAGGGGGGAATGAGCAGTTCTTC
TRBV11-2	-	TRBJ2-1	TRBD2	CASRNGLAGFNEQFF	TGTGCCAGCAGAAATGGACTAGCGGGGTTCAATGAGCAGTTCTTC
TRBV14	-	TRBJ2-5	-	CASSQDRGAGETQYF	TGTGCCAGCAGCCAAGACCGGGGAGCCGGAGAGACCCAGTACTTC
TRBV28	-	TRBJ1-6	-	CASSFPQGNSPLHF	TGTGCCAGCAGTTTCCCGCAGGGGAATTCACCCCTCCACTTT
TRBV30	-	TRBJ2-1	-	CACTTKVSYNEQFF	TGTGCCTGTACCACGAAAGTGTCCTACAATGAGCAGTTCTTC
TRBV6-6	-	TRBJ1-1	-	CASSYGSPYEAFF	TGTGCCAGCAGTTACGGGAGTCCCTATGAAGCTTTCTTT
TRBV11-3	-	TRBJ1-1	-	CASSSTGDTEAFF	TGTGCCAGTTCATCCACAGGTGACACTGAAGCTTTCTTT
TRBV10-3	-	TRBJ2-2	-	CAISESMLRGVGTGELFF	TGTGCCATCAGTGAGTCGATGCTGAGAGGGGTGGGCACCGGGGAGCTGTTTTTT
TRBV7-2	-	TRBJ1-2	-	CASSLANLLQSYTF	TGTGCCAGCAGCTTAGCAAACCTGCTACAGAGCTACACCTTC
TRBV14	-	TRBJ2-3	-	CASSWGVGPDTQYF	TGTGCCAGCAGCTGGGGAGTAGGTCCAGATACGCAGTATTTT
TRBV28	-	TRBJ1-2	-	CASSQTGGYTF	TGTGCCAGCAGCCAGACGGGAGGCTACACCTTC
TRBV10-1	-	TRBJ2-5	TRBD1	CASSDDRGRRETQYF	TGCGCCAGCAGTGATGACAGGGGGCGCAGGGAGACCCAGTACTTC
TRBV19	-	TRBJ1-5	-	CASTPFDSGNQPQHF	TGTGCCAGTACCCCTTTTGACAGCGGGAATCAGCCCCAGCATTTT
TRBV6-1	-	TRBJ2-1	-	CASSERTASLYNEQFF	TGTGCCAGCAGTGAACGAACGGCTAGCCTTTACAATGAGCAGTTCTTC
TRBV19	-	TRBJ1-6	-	CASSIVSGDSYNSPLHF	TGTGCCAGTAGTATTGTGTCGGGAGACTCCTATAATTCACCCCTCCACTTT
TRBV5-6	-	TRBJ2-2	-	CASSSDPSGTGELFF	TGTGCCAGCAGTTCGGATCCCTCGGGCACCGGGGAGCTGTTTTTT
TRBV20-1	-	TRBJ2-5	-	CSARDKGTQYF	TGCAGTGCTAGAGATAAGGGGACCCAGTACTTC
TRBV6-5	-	TRBJ2-1	-	CASKSEGVEQFF	TGTGCCAGCAAGTCGGAGGGGGTTGAGCAGTTCTTC
TRBV30	-	TRBJ1-3	-	CAWSVYLERSGNTIYF	TGTGCCTGGAGTGTTTATCTGGAGAGGTCTGGAAACACCATATATTTT
TRBV9	-	TRBJ1-1	-	CASSDHLGVMNTEAFF	TGTGCCAGCAGCGACCATCTCGGGGTAATGAACACTGAAGCTTTCTTT